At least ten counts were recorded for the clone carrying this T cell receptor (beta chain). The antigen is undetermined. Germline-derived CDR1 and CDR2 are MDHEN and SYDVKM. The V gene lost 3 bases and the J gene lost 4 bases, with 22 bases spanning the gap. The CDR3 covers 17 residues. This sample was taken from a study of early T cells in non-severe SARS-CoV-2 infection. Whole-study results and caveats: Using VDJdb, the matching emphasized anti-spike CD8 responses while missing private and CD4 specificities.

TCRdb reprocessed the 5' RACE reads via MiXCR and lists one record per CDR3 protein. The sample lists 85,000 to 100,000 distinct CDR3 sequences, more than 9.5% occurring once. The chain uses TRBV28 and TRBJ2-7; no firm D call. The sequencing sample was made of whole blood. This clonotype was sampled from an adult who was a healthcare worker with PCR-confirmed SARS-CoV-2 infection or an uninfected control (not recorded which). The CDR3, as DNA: TGTGCCAGCAGTTTCGGTCTGACGAATCCGCTTGATTACGAGCAGTACTTC. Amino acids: CASSFGLTNPLDYEQYF.